These 12 T cell receptor beta chains were sequenced from one sample in a study of T cell responses to AZD1222 COVID-19 vaccine. Profiled with immunoSEQ multiplex PCR; TCRdb holds only in-frame clones, not every one. The sample has approximately 70,000 clones, about nine tenths seen once; the top ten hold roughly 2.4%. Source: peripheral blood, taken on day 0 of AZD1222 vaccination. The receptor source for this set is an adult in good health.

By sample fraction, this clone is medium-sized (0.01 to 0.1%). V and J are TRBV4-1 and TRBJ1-1; D is uncertain. Trimming removed 3 bases at V and 7 bases at J, with 6 bases between. Germline lookup yields CDR1 MGHRA and CDR2 YSYEKL. The CDR3 spans 11 residues. The DNA of the CDR3 is TGCGCCAGCAGCCAGAGCGATGAAGCTTTCTTT. Translation: CASSQSDEAFF.

This clone was observed a few times. The gene calls are TRBV28 and TRBJ1-4; D not resolved. The V gene lost 5 bases and the J gene lost 0 bases, with 16 bases spanning the gap. The CDR3 is 17 residues long. Germline-derived CDR1 and CDR2 are MDHEN and SYDVKM. The CDR3 DNA reads TGTGCCAGCAGTGCCTCCGCCCTTGATTCAACTAATGAAAAACTGTTTTTT. This codes for CASSASALDSTNEKLFF.

This chain uses TRBV28 with TRBJ1-2; 8 bases fit TRBD1. V was clipped by 1 base and J by 3 bases; unmatched bases: 13. The CDR3 is 18 amino acids. From germline, CDR1 is MDHEN and CDR2 SYDVKM. This CDR3 reads CASSLFQSWTGFDYGYTF. CDR3 nucleotide sequence: TGTGCCAGCAGTTTATTTCAGTCCTGGACAGGGTTCGACTATGGCTACACCTTC.

The CDR3 bases are TGTGCCAGCAGCCAAGATTGGCTAGCGGGGGGGCGGACCGGGGAGCTGTTTTTT. Amino acids: CASSQDWLAGGRTGELFF. The chain couples TRBV3-1 (or the pseudogene TRBV3-2) to TRBJ2-2, with TRBD2 matching over 12 bases. The CDR3 totals 18 residues. Trimming at V came to 0 bases and at J to 5 bases, leaving 7 bases not matched to a gene. Germline-derived CDR1 and CDR2 are LGHDT and YNNKEL (reference sequence).

V and J are TRBV6-4 and TRBJ2-5; 8 bases line up with TRBD2. The J segment lost 1 base and the V segment lost 6 bases, leaving 7 bases of the junction unmatched. The CDR3 extends over 15 amino acids. Germline V lookup: CDR1 MRHNA, CDR2 SNTAGT. The DNA of the CDR3 is TGTGCCAGCAGCAAATTTAGCGGGACCCAAGAGACCCAGTACTTC. It specifies CASSKFSGTQETQYF.

This sequence joins TRBV29-1 and TRBJ1-2, with D hard to call. Germline CDR1 is SQVTM and CDR2 is ANQGSEA. V was pared by 7 bases and J by 0 bases, with 9 bases between. CDR3 length: 12 residues. The CDR3 loop reads CSARSANYGYTF. For the CDR3, the DNA is TGCAGCGCCCGGAGCGCTAACTATGGCTACACCTTC. The entire variable domain, with the rest obtained from reference TRBV29-1 and TRBJ1-2, is as follows: SAVISQKPSRDICQRGTSLTIQCQVDSQVTMMFWYRQQPGQSLTLIATANQGSEATYESGFVIDKFPISRPNLTFSTLTVSNMSPEDSSIYLCSARSANYGYTFGSGTRLTVV.

This rearrangement joins TRBV4-1 to TRBJ2-7; D ambiguous. V was pared by 4 bases and J by 6 bases, with 16 bases between. There are 14 residues in the CDR3. In germline, CDR1 is MGHRA, CDR2 YSYEKL. CDR3 coding DNA: TGCGCCAGCAGCCCCCGGGCCCCTTCCACCGAGCAGTACTTC. This gives the protein CASSPRAPSTEQYF.

The chain recombines TRBV19 with TRBJ1-1; 11 bases map to TRBD1. Germline trimming cut 5 bases from V and 4 bases from J; bases unmatched to any gene: 6. The CDR3 covers 15 residues. Germline V gene data show CDR1 as LNHDA and CDR2 as SQIVND (reference sequence). The CDR3 nucleotides read TGTGCCAGTAGTTTCCGGGACAGGGGGTCCACTGAAGCTTTCTTT. Protein: CASSFRDRGSTEAFF.

The rearrangement links TRBV6-5 to TRBJ1-2, with D perhaps matching TRBD1 (5 bases). V lost 6 bases, J lost 7 bases, and 18 bases lay in between. The length of the CDR3 is 14 residues. The germline V gene has CDR1 MNHEY and CDR2 SVGAGI. As DNA, the CDR3 is TGTGCCAGCAGCCCCATGGGGCCGATGTCTGGCTACACCTTC. Translating gives CASSPMGPMSGYTF.

The chain employs TRBV28 and TRBJ1-5; D call uncertain. V was shortened by 2 bases and J by 4 bases, with 6 bases between the two germline ends. CDR3 size: 13 residues. Germline CDR1 and CDR2: MDHEN and SYDVKM. DNA of the CDR3: TGTGCCAGCAGTTTAGGGCAGAATCAGCCCCAGCATTTT. As protein: CASSLGQNQPQHF.

This chain uses TRBV19 with TRBJ1-1; D is perhaps TRBD1 (6 bases). Germline assignment: CDR1 LNHDA and CDR2 SQIVND (reference sequence). The V gene lost 6 bases and the J gene lost 6 bases, with 14 bases spanning the gap. CDR3 length equals 13 residues. CDR3 region: CASRETGRPEAFF. CDR3 coding DNA: TGTGCCAGTAGGGAAACAGGGAGGCCTGAAGCTTTCTTT.

This clone was detected only once. CDR3: CASSSGTSRSYEQYF. DNA of the CDR3: TGTGCCAGCAGTTCCGGGACTTCCCGCTCCTACGAGCAGTACTTC. The V gene is TRBV28, the J gene TRBJ2-7, with a tentative D call TRBD2 (6 bases). Deletions cut 4 bases from V and 0 bases from J, with 13 bases between. Germline CDR1 reads MDHEN; CDR2 reads SYDVKM. The CDR3 is 15 residues long. The full variable domain, its missing parts supplied by reference TRBV28 and TRBJ2-7, is DVKVTQSSRYLVKRTGEKVFLECVQDMDHENMFWYRQDPGLGLRLIYFSYDVKMKEKGDIPEGYSVSREKKERFSLILESASTNQTSMYLCASSSGTSRSYEQYFGPGTRLTVT.